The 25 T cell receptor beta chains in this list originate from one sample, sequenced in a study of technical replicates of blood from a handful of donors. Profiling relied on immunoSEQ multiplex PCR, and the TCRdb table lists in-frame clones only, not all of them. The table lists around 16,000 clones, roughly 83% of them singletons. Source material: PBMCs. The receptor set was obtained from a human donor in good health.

Written as DNA, the CDR3 is TGTGCCAGCAGCGTTAGCGGGAGGGCCGAGACCCAGTACTTC. Protein: CASSVSGRAETQYF. This chain joins TRBV9 and TRBJ2-5; the match to TRBD2 covers 11 bases. The CDR3 has 14 residues. The V segment lost 2 bases and the J segment 5 bases; nucleotides outside the gene matches: 2. Germline V gene sequence: CDR1 SGDLS, CDR2 YYNGEE.

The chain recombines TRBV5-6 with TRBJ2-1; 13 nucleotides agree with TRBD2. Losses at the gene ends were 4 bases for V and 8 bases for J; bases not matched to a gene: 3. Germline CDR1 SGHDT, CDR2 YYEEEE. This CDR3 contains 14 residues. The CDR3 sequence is CASSKGLAGYEQFF. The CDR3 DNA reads TGTGCCAGCAGCAAGGGACTAGCGGGATATGAGCAGTTCTTC.

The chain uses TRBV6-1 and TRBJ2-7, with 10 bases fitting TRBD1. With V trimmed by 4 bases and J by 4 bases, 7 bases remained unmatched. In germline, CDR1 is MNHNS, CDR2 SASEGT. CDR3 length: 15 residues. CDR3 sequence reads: CASSGRDRGFYEQYF. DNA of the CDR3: TGTGCCAGCAGTGGCCGGGACAGGGGCTTTTACGAGCAGTACTTC.

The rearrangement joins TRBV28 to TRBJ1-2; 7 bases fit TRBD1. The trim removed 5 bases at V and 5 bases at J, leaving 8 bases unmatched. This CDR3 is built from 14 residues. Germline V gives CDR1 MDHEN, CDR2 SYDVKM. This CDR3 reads CASSLGQAKYGYTF. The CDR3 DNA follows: TGTGCCAGCAGTCTCGGACAGGCGAAATATGGCTACACCTTC.

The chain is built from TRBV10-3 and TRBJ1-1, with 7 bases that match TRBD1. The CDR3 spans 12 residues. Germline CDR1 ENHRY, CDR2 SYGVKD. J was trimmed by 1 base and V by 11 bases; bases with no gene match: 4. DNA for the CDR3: TGTGCCTCAGGGACAGCGAACACTGAAGCTTTCTTT. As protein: CASGTANTEAFF.

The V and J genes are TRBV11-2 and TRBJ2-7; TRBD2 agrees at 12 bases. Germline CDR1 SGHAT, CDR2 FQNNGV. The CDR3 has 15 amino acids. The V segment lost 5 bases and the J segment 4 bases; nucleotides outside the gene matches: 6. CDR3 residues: CASSPAGTSGYEQYF. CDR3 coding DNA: TGTGCCAGCAGCCCGGCCGGGACTAGCGGGTACGAGCAGTACTTC.

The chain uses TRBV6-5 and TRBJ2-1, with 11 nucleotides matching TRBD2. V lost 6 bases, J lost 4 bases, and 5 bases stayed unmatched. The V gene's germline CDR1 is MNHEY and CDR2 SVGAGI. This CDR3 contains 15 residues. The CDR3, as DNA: TGTGCCAGCAGGATCGGGACTAGCGGTTACAATGAGCAGTTCTTC. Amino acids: CASRIGTSGYNEQFF.

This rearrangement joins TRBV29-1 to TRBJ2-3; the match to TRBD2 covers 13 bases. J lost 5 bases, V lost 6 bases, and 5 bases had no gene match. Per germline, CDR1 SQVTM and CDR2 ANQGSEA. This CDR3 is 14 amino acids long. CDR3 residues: CSVDGLAGEDTQYF. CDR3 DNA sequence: TGCAGCGTGGACGGACTAGCGGGGGAAGATACGCAGTATTTT.

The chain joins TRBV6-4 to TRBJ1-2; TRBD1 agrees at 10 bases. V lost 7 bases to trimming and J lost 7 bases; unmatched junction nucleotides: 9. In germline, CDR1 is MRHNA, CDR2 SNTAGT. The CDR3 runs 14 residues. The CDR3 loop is CASKAGQGVGGYTF. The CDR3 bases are TGTGCCAGCAAGGCCGGACAGGGGGTAGGTGGCTACACCTTC.

CDR3 in amino acids: CASSLISGGQAFF. CDR3 DNA sequence: TGTGCCAGCAGCTTAATATCAGGGGGACAGGCTTTCTTT. The chain is built from TRBV7-2 and TRBJ1-1, with 7 bases that match TRBD1. This CDR3 region has 13 residues. From germline, CDR1 is SGHTA and CDR2 FQGNSA. Unmatched junction bases numbered 8, after V lost 2 bases and J lost 11 bases.

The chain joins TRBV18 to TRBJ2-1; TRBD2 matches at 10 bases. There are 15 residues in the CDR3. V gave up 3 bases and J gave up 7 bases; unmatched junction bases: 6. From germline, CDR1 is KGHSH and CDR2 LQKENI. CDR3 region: CASSPKRAGGNEQFF. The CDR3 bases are TGTGCCAGCTCACCCAAAAGAGCGGGGGGGAATGAGCAGTTCTTC. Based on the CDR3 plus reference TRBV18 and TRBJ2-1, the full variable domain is NAGVMQNPRHLVRRRGQEARLRCSPMKGHSHVYWYRQLPEEGLKFMVYLQKENIIDESGMPKERFSAEFPKEGPSILRIQQVVRGDSAAYFCASSPKRAGGNEQFFGPGTRLTVL.

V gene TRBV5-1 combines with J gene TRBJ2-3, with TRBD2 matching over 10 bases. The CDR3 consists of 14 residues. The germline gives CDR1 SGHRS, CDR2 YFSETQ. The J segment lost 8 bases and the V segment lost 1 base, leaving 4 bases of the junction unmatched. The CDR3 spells CASSLLAGEGTQYF. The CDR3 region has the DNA TGCGCCAGCAGCTTGCTAGCGGGAGAGGGTACGCAGTATTTT.

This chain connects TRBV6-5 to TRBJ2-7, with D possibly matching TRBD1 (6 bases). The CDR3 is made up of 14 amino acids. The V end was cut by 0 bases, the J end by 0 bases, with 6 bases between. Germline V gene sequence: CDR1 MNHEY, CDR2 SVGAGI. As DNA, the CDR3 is TGTGCCAGCAGTTACTCGGACAGCTCCTACGAGCAGTACTTC. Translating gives CASSYSDSSYEQYF.

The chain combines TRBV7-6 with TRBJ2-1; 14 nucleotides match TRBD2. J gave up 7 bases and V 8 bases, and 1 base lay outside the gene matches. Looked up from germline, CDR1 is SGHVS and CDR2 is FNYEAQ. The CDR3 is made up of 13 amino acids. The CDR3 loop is CASGTSGGNEQFF. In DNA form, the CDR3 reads TGTGCCAGCGGGACTAGCGGGGGTAATGAGCAGTTCTTC.

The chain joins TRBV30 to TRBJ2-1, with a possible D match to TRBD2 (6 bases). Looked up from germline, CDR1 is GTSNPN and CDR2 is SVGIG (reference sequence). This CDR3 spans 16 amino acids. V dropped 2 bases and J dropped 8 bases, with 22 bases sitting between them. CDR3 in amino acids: CAWSFRSSGSRDEQFF. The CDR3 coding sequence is TGTGCCTGGAGTTTCAGGTCATCCGGGAGTCGCGATGAGCAGTTCTTC.

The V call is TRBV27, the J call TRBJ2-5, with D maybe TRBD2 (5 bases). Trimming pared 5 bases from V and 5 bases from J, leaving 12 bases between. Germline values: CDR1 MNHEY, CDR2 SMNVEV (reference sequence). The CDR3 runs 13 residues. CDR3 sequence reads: CASSQEGTETQYF. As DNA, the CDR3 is TGTGCCAGCAGTCAAGAGGGCACGGAGACCCAGTACTTC.

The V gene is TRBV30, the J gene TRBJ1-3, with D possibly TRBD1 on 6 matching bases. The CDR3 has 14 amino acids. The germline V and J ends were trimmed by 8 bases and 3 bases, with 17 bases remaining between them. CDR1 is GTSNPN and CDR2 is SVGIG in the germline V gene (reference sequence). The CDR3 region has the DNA TGTGCCGGAAACGGGGGGGCCCTTGGAAACACCATATATTTT. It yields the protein CAGNGGALGNTIYF.

In DNA, the CDR3 is TGTGCCAGCAGCTCGATTAGCGGGGGAAGCACAGATACGCAGTATTTT. Encoded protein: CASSSISGGSTDTQYF. This chain connects TRBV7-2 to TRBJ2-3, with 9 bases fitting TRBD2. Germline trimming cut 4 bases from V and 0 bases from J; bases unmatched to any gene: 5. This CDR3 has 16 residues. The germline gives CDR1 SGHTA, CDR2 FQGNSA.

Here the CDR3 reads CAISPEVAGAERYEQYF. In DNA form, the CDR3 reads TGTGCCATCAGCCCGGAAGTAGCGGGAGCCGAGCGATACGAGCAGTACTTC. The chain employs TRBV10-3 and TRBJ2-7, with 9 bases matching TRBD2. Germline V CDR1 and CDR2: ENHRY, SYGVKD. CDR3 length: 17 amino acids. Losses at the gene ends were 6 bases for V and 4 bases for J; bases not matched to a gene: 16.

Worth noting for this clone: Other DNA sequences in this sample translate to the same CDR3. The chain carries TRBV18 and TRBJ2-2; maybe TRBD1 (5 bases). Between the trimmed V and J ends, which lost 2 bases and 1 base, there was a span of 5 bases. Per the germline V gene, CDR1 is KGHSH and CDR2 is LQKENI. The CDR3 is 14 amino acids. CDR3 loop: CASSPGQNTGELFF. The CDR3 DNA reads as TGTGCCAGCTCACCAGGACAGAACACCGGGGAGCTGTTTTTT.

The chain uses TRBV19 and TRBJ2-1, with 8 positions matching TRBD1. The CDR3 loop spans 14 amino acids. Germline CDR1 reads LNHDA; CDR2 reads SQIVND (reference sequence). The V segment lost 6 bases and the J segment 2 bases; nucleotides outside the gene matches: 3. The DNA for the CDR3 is TGTGCCAGTAGGACAGGGGTAGCCTACAATGAGCAGTTCTTC. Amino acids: CASRTGVAYNEQFF.

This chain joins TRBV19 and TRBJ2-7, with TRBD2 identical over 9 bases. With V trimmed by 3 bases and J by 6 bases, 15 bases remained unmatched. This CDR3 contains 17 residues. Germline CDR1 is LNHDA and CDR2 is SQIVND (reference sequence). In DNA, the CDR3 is TGTGCCAGTAGTATTATGTTTAGCGGGAGCTTAGTTCTCGAGCAGTACTTC. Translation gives CASSIMFSGSLVLEQYF.

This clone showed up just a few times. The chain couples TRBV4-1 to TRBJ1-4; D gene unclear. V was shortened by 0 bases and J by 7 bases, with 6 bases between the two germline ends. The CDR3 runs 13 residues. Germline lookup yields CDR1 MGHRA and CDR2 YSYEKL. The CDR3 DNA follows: TGCGCCAGCAGCCAAGATTGGAGTGAAAAACTGTTTTTT. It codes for CASSQDWSEKLFF.

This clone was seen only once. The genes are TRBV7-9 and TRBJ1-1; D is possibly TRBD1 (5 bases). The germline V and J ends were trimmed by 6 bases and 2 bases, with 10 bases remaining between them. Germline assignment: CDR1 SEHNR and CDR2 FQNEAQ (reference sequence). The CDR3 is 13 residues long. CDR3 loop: CASSQRTNTEAFF. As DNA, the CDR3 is TGTGCCAGCAGTCAAAGGACAAACACTGAAGCTTTCTTT.

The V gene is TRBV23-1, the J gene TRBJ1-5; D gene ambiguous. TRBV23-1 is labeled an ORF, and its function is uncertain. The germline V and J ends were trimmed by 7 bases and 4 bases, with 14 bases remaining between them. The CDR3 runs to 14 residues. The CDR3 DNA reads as TGCGCCAGCAACGCGAAGGCGGGGAATCAGCCCCAGCATTTT. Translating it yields CASNAKAGNQPQHF.